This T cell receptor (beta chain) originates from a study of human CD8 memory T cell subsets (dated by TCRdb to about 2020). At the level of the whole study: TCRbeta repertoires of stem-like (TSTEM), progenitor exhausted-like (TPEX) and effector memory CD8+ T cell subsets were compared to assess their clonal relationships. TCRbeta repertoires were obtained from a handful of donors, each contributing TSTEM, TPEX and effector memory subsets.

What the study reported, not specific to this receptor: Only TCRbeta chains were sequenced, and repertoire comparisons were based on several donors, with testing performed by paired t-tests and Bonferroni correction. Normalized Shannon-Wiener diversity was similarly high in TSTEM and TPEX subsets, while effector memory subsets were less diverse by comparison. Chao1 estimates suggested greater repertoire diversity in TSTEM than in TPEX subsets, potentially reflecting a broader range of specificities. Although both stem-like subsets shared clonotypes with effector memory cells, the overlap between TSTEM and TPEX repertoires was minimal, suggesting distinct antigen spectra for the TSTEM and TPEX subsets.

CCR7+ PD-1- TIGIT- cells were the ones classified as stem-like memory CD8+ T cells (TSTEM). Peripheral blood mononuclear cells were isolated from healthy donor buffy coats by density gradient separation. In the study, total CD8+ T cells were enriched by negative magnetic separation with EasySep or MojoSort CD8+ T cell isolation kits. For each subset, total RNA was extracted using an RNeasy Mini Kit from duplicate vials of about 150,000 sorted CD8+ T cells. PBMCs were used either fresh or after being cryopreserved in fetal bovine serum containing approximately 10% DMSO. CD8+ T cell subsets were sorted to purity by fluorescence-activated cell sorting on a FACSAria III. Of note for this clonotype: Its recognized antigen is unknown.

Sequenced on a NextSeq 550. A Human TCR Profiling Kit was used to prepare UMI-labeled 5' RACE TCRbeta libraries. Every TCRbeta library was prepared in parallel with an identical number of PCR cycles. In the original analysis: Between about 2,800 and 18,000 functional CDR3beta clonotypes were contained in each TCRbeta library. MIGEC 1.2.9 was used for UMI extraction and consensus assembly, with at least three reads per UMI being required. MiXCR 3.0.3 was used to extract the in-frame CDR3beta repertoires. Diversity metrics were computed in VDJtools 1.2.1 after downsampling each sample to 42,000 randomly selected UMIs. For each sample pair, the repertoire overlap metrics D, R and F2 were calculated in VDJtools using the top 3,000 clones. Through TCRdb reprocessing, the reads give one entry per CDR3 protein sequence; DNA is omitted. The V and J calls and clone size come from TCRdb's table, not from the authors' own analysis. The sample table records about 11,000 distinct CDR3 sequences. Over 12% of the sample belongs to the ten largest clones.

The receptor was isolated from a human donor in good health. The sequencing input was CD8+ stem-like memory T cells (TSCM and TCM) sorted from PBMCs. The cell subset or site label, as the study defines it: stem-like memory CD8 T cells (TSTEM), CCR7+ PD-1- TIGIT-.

The CDR3: CASDPLYGQETQYF. Here the chain combines TRBV2 and TRBJ2-5. In the germline V gene, CDR1 corresponds to SNHLY and CDR2 to FYNNEI. Reading from cysteine to phenylalanine, the CDR3 counts 14 amino acids. No DNA sequence was recorded.